This is a list of T cell receptor beta chains from one sample in a study of blood T cell repertoires in COVID-19. Here immunoSEQ multiplex PCR was the method, and the copy in TCRdb shows in-frame clones only, minus some. The sample holds some 140,000 clones, 78% seen once. Material: peripheral blood. The receptors stem from a man at least 80 years old with acute or convalescent COVID-19. The CDR3 runs from the conserved cysteine through the conserved F or W. Each record gives: D gene, V gene, clone size, J gene, CDR3 protein, CDR3 DNA. The D gene is left open where the match is weak. Clone size, where shown, is once, few, many, or a class for clones that have expanded.

>NA|TRBV6-2/TRBV6-3|NA|TRBJ2-2
CASSPPDRPTGELFF
TGTGCCAGCAGTCCCCCCGACAGACCCACCGGGGAGCTGTTTTTT
>TRBD1|TRBV28|NA|TRBJ1-5
CASSVQGGSGQPQHF
TGTGCCAGCAGCGTACAGGGGGGTTCGGGGCAGCCCCAGCATTTT
>NA|TRBV2|NA|TRBJ2-5
CASSVQGAQETQYF
TGTGCCAGCAGTGTACAGGGTGCCCAAGAGACCCAGTACTTC
>NA|TRBV19|NA|TRBJ2-5
CASSAQGISGETQYF
TGTGCCAGTAGTGCTCAGGGGATCTCGGGGGAGACCCAGTACTTC
>NA|TRBV7-8|NA|TRBJ2-1
CASSLVGGARLREQFF
TGTGCCAGCAGCTTAGTAGGGGGTGCTCGTCTTCGGGAGCAGTTCTTC
>NA|TRBV7-8|NA|TRBJ1-1
CASSYPAGEAFF
TGTGCCAGCAGCTACCCCGCGGGTGAAGCTTTCTTT
>TRBD2|TRBV24-1|NA|TRBJ2-3
CATSDLIAGALDTQYF
TGTGCCACCAGTGATTTGATAGCGGGGGCCTTAGATACGCAGTATTTT
>TRBD1|TRBV30|NA|TRBJ1-2
CAWSWTGGDNGYTF
TGTGCCTGGAGTTGGACAGGGGGAGACAATGGCTACACCTTC
>TRBD1|TRBV14|NA|TRBJ1-1
CASSQDTGQTYTEAFF
TGTGCCAGCAGCCAAGATACGGGACAGACGTACACTGAAGCTTTCTTT
>NA|TRBV28|NA|TRBJ1-4
CASSLGGREEKLFF
TGTGCCAGCAGTCTGGGGGGGAGGGAGGAAAAACTGTTTTTT
>NA|TRBV18|few|TRBJ2-7
CASSPPTTHEQYF
TGTGCCAGCTCACCACCGACTACACACGAGCAGTACTTC
>NA|TRBV25-1|NA|TRBJ1-1
CASRRNTEAFF
TGTGCCAGCAGGCGGAACACTGAAGCTTTCTTT
>TRBD1|TRBV11-3|NA|TRBJ2-5
CASSWVLGTGIETQYF
TGTGCCAGCAGCTGGGTGTTGGGGACAGGGATAGAGACCCAGTACTTC
>NA|TRBV5-4|many|TRBJ1-5
CASSSGGARPQPQHF
TGTGCCAGCAGCTCTGGAGGAGCCAGGCCCCAGCCCCAGCATTTT
>TRBD1|TRBV5-4|once|TRBJ2-5
CASSSRQGTQETQYF
TGTGCCAGCAGCAGCCGACAGGGGACCCAAGAGACCCAGTACTTC
>TRBD1|TRBV11-2|NA|TRBJ2-5
CASSLPAGGISETQYF
TGTGCCAGCAGCTTACCCGCAGGGGGAATAAGTGAGACCCAGTACTTC
>NA|TRBV4-1|once|TRBJ2-3
CASSQEGQSLVTDTQYF
TGCGCCAGCAGCCAAGAAGGACAGTCCTTGGTCACAGATACGCAGTATTTT
>NA|TRBV27|many|TRBJ2-7
CASSYTTGTSYEQYF
TGTGCCAGCAGTTACACGACAGGGACTTCCTACGAGCAGTACTTC
>TRBD2|TRBV7-2|NA|TRBJ2-5
CASSPSSSGNQETQYF
TGTGCCAGCAGCCCCTCCTCTAGCGGGAACCAAGAGACCCAGTACTTC
>NA|TRBV6-6|NA|TRBJ2-7
CASSYSRDWIYEQYF
TGTGCCAGCAGTTACTCGAGGGACTGGATCTACGAGCAGTACTTC
>NA|TRBV6-5|few|TRBJ1-1
CATTRGGARSTEAFF
TGTGCCACCACCCGGGGGGGGGCGAGGAGCACTGAAGCTTTCTTT
>NA|TRBV6-5|once|TRBJ1-1
CASSTGTNAEAFF
TGTGCCAGCAGTACAGGGACAAATGCTGAAGCTTTCTTT
>NA|TRBV7-2|NA|TRBJ1-3
CASSLDEFSGNTIYF
TGTGCCAGCAGCTTAGATGAGTTTTCTGGAAACACCATATATTTT
>TRBD1|TRBV7-3|NA|TRBJ2-7
CASSLGQVGIWEQYF
TGTGCCAGCAGCTTAGGACAGGTGGGAATCTGGGAGCAGTACTTC
>NA|TRBV12-3/TRBV12-4|NA|TRBJ1-5
CASSFDSLQPQHF
TGTGCCAGCAGTTTCGACAGTCTCCAGCCCCAGCATTTT
>TRBD1|TRBV14|NA|TRBJ2-1
CASSFRGQGRDNEQFF
TGTGCCAGCAGCTTTCGCGGACAGGGGCGCGACAATGAGCAGTTCTTC
>TRBD1|TRBV27|NA|TRBJ1-1
CASRRTGPFTEAFF
TGTGCCAGCCGAAGGACAGGACCGTTTACTGAAGCTTTCTTT
>NA|TRBV10-1|once|TRBJ2-1
CASSDQVLNEQFF
TGCGCCAGCAGTGACCAGGTACTCAATGAGCAGTTCTTC
>NA|TRBV9|NA|TRBJ1-3
CASSVAGTGPGNTIYF
TGTGCCAGCAGCGTAGCGGGCACAGGCCCGGGAAACACCATATATTTT
>TRBD2|TRBV29-1|NA|TRBJ2-3
CSVLAGGTDTQYF
TGCAGCGTGTTAGCGGGGGGCACAGATACGCAGTATTTT
>TRBD2|TRBV19|NA|TRBJ2-7
CATAGQRGGQYF
TGTGCCACCGCAGGTCAGCGGGGGGGTCAGTACTTC
>NA|TRBV3-1/TRBV3-2|NA|TRBJ1-2
CASSQEGGTYGYTF
TGTGCCAGCAGCCAAGAGGGCGGGACCTATGGCTACACCTTC
>NA|TRBV28|NA|TRBJ2-2
CATNRVAGTGELFF
TGTGCCACTAACAGGGTTGCTGGGACCGGGGAGCTGTTTTTT
>TRBD1|TRBV28|NA|TRBJ1-1
CASSFRRDRAGESTEAFF
TGTGCCAGCAGTTTTCGGCGGGACAGGGCGGGTGAGTCCACTGAAGCTTTCTTT
>NA|TRBV7-3|NA|TRBJ2-3
CASSLQQGSTDTQYF
TGTGCCAGCAGCTTACAACAGGGTAGCACAGATACGCAGTATTTT
>TRBD2|TRBV4-1|NA|TRBJ2-3
CASSQVGRAGGVDTQYF
TGCGCCAGCAGCCAAGTAGGTCGAGCGGGGGGTGTAGATACGCAGTATTTT
>NA|TRBV12-3/TRBV12-4|NA|TRBJ2-2
CASSFPNPGELFF
TGTGCCAGCAGTTTCCCTAACCCCGGGGAGCTGTTTTTT
>NA|TRBV4-2|NA|TRBJ2-2
CASSPGNTGELFF
TGTGCCAGCAGCCCGGGGAACACCGGGGAGCTGTTTTTT
>NA|TRBV5-1|NA|TRBJ2-7
CASSLDGGIPYEQYF
TGCGCCAGCAGCCTGGACGGGGGAATCCCCTACGAGCAGTACTTC
>NA|TRBV6-2/TRBV6-3|NA|TRBJ1-5
CASSYSTGTLSNQPQHF
TGTGCCAGCAGTTACTCGACGGGGACTCTAAGCAATCAGCCCCAGCATTTT
>NA|TRBV6-2/TRBV6-3|NA|TRBJ2-3
CASSYSTAYTDTQYF
TGTGCCAGCAGTTACTCGACAGCATACACAGATACGCAGTATTTT
>TRBD2|TRBV9|few|TRBJ2-3
CASSISGGSTDTQYF
TGTGCCAGCAGCATTAGCGGGGGGAGCACAGATACGCAGTATTTT
>NA|TRBV6-5|NA|TRBJ2-3
CASSLQGSGTDTQYF
TGTGCCAGCAGCCTACAGGGATCCGGCACAGATACGCAGTATTTT
>NA|TRBV20-1|NA|TRBJ1-2
CSARSWEYWDF
TGCAGTGCTAGATCTTGGGAGTATTGGGACTTC
>NA|TRBV30|once|TRBJ2-6
CAWSVRRGLRSGANVLTF
TGTGCCTGGAGTGTACGAAGGGGGTTACGCTCTGGGGCCAACGTCCTGACTTTC
>NA|TRBV5-4|NA|TRBJ2-3
CASSLGLGAADTQYF
TGTGCCAGCAGCTTGGGTCTGGGGGCAGCAGATACGCAGTATTTT
>NA|TRBV6-5|NA|TRBJ1-1
CASRDSPYMEAFF
TGTGCCAGCAGGGACAGCCCCTATATGGAAGCTTTCTTT
>NA|TRBV7-8|NA|TRBJ2-2
CASSPVNTGELFF
TGTGCCAGCAGCCCCGTGAACACCGGGGAGCTGTTTTTT
>NA|TRBV27|NA|TRBJ1-2
CASSASGGWGYTF
TGTGCCAGCAGTGCATCCGGGGGGTGGGGCTACACCTTC
>NA|TRBV10-3|NA|TRBJ1-2
CAISVNRERGYTF
TGTGCCATCAGTGTTAACAGGGAGAGGGGCTACACCTTC
>NA|TRBV19|NA|TRBJ2-1
CASSNYDGADNEQFF
TGTGCCAGTAGTAACTACGATGGGGCGGACAATGAGCAGTTCTTC